This T cell receptor beta chain was sequenced for a study of blood T cell repertoires in COVID-19. For the study at large: Collection of acute and convalescent COVID-19 samples took place in the United States, Italy and Spain.

Worth noting for this clone: This CDR3 is also generated by other DNA sequences in the sample.

Authors' data handling: Cell counts per sample came from amplifying reference gene primers. The assay was immunoSEQ multiplex PCR, and TCRdb's table has in-frame clones only and misses some. D and trimming come from the DNA, and the V and J calls and clone size come from that table. The sample has more than 95,000 clones, around 76% seen once. The specimen sequenced was peripheral blood. The TCR comes from an elderly man with acute or convalescent COVID-19.

CDR3 residues: CASSVGEGNTIYF. The CDR3 nucleotides are TGTGCCAGCAGCGTAGGGGAGGGAAACACCATATATTTT. This chain connects TRBV9 to TRBJ1-3; D is undetermined. The CDR3 consists of 13 residues. Trimming cost V 0 bases and J 4 bases, with 5 bases left between them. CDR1 is SGDLS, CDR2 YYNGEE, per germline. Variable domain in full (rest from reference TRBV9 and TRBJ1-3): DSGVTQTPKHLITATGQRVTLRCSPRSGDLSVYWYQQSLDQGLQFLIQYYNGEERAKGNILERFSAQQFPDLHSELNLSSLELGDSALYFCASSVGEGNTIYFGEGSWLTVV.